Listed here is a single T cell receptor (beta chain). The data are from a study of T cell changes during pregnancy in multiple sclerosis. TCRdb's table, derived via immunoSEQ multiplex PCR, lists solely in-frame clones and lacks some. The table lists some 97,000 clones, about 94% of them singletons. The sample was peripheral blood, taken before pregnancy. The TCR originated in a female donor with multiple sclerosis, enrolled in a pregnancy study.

The CDR3 region has the DNA TGTGCCAGCAGCAAAGTCGGCCAGGGTGGTCAGCCCCAGCATTTT. This codes for CASSKVGQGGQPQHF. The V call is TRBV21-1, the J call TRBJ1-5; the D call in the table, TRBD1, was not verified against the DNA. TRBV21-1 is a recognized pseudogene. This CDR3 is 15 amino acids long.